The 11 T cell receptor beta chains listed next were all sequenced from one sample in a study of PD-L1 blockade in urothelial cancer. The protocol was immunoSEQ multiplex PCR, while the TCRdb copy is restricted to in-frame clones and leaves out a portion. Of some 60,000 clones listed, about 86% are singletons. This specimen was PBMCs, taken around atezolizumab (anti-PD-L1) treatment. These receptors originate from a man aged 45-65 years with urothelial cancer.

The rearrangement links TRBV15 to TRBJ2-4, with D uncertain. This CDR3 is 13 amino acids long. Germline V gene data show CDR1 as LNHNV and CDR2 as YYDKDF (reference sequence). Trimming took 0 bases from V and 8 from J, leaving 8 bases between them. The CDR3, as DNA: TGTGCCACCAGCAGAGATATATCAGACATTCAGTACTTC. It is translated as CATSRDISDIQYF.

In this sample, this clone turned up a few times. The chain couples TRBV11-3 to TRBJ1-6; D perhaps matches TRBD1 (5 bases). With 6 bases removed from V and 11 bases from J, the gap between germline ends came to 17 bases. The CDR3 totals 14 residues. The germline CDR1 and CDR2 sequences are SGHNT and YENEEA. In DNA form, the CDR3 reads TGTGCCAGCAGGGGGGGGGATCGATGGCCACCCCTCCACTTT. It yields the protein CASRGGDRWPPLHF.

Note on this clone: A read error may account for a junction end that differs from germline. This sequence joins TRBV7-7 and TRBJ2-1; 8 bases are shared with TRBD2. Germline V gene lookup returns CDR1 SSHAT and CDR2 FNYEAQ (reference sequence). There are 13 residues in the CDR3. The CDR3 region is CASSSGGRNEQFF. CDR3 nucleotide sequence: TGTGCTAGCAGCTCAGGCGGGAGGAATGAGCAGTTCTTC.

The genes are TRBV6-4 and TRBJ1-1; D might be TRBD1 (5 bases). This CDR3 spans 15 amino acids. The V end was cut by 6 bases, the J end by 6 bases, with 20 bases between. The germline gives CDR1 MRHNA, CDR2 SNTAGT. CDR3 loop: CASRRQGIGNAEAFF. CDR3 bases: TGTGCCAGCAGGAGGCAGGGTATCGGAAACGCTGAAGCTTTCTTT.

The CDR3 here is CASSKANKTQYF. The DNA of the CDR3 is TGTGCCAGCAGCAAAGCAAACAAGACCCAGTACTTC. The chain has TRBV21-1 and TRBJ2-5; the table gives TRBD1 as D, unverified against the DNA. TRBV21-1 is termed a pseudogene. CDR3 length: 12 amino acids.

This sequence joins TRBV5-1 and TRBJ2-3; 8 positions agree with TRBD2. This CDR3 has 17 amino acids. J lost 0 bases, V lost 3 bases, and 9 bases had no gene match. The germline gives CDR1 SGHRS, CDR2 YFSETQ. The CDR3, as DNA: TGCGCCAGCAGCTCAGGGACGGGAGGGCCTAGCACAGATACGCAGTATTTT. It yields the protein CASSSGTGGPSTDTQYF.

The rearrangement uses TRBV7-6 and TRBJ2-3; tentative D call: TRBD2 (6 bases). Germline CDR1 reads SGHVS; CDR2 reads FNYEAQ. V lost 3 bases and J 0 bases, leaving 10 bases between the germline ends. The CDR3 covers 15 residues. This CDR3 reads CASSFWRESTDTQYF. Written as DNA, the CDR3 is TGTGCCAGCAGCTTTTGGAGGGAAAGCACAGATACGCAGTATTTT.

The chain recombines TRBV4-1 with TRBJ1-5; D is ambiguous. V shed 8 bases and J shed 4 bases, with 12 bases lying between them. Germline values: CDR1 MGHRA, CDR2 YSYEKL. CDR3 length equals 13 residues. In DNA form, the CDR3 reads TGCGCCAGCCTGAAACCTAGGAATCAGCCCCAGCATTTT. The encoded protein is CASLKPRNQPQHF.

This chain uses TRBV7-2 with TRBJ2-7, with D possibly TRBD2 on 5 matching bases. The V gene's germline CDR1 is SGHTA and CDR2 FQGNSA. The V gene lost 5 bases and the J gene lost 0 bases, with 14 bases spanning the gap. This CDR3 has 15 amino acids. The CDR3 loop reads CASSPVVGSSYEQYF. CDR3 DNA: TGTGCCAGCAGCCCCGTAGTAGGGAGCTCCTACGAGCAGTACTTC.

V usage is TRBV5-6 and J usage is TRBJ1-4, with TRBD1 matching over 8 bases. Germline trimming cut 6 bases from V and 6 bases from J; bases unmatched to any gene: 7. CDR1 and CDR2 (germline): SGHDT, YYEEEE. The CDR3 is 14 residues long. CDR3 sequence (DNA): TGTGCCAGCACGCGAGGACAGGGAGATGAAAAACTGTTTTTT. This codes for CASTRGQGDEKLFF.

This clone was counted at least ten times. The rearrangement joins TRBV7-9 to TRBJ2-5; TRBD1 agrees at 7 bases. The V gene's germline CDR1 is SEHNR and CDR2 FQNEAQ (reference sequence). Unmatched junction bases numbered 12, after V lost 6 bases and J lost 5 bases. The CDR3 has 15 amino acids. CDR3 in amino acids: CASRLNTGVGETQYF. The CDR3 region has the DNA TGTGCCAGCAGACTGAATACAGGGGTAGGCGAGACCCAGTACTTC.